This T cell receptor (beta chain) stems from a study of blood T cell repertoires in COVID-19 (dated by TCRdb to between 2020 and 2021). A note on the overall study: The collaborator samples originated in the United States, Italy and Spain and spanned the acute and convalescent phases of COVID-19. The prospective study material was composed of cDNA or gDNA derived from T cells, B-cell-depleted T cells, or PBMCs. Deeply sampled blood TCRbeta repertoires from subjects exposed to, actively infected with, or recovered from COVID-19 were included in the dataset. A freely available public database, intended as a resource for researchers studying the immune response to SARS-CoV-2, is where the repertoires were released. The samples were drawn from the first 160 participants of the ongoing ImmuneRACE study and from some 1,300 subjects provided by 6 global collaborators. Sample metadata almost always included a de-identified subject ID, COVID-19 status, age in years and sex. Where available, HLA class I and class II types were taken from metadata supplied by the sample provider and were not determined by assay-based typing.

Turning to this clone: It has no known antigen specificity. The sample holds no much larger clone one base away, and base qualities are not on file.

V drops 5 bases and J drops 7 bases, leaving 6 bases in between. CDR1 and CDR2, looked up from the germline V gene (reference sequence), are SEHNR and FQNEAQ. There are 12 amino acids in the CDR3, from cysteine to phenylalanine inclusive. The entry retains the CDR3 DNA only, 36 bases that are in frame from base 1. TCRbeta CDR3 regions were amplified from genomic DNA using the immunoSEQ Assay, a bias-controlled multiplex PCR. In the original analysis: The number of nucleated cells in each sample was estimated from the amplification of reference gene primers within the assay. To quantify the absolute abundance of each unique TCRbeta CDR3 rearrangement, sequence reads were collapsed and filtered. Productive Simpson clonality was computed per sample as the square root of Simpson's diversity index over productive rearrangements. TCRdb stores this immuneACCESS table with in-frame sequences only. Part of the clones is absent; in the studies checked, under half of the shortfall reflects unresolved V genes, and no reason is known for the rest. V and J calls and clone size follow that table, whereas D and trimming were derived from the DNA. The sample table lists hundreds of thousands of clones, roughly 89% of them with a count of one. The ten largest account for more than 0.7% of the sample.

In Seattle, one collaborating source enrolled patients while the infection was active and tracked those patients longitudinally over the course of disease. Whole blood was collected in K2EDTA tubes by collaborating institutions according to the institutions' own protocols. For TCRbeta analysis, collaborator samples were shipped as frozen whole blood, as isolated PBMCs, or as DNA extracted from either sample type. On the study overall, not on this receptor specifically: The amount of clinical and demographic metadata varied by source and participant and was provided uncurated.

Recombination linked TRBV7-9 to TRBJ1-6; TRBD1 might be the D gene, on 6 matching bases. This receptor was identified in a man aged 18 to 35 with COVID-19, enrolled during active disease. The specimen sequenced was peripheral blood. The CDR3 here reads CASSTGNSPLHF. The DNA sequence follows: TGTGCCAGCAGCACAGGGAATTCACCCCTCCACTTT.